One sample yielded the 6 T cell receptor beta chains listed below, sequenced in a study of technical replicates of blood from a few donors. Assay: immunoSEQ multiplex PCR; the TCRdb copy retains only in-frame clones and omits some. The data show roughly 85,000 clones, with 85% to 95% seen just once and roughly 0.28% held by the top ten. Sequencing used T cells isolated from PBMCs. The source of these receptors is a human donor in good health.

The chain links TRBV27 to TRBJ2-1; 7 bases map to TRBD2. The CDR3 has 14 residues. Germline CDR1 MNHEY, CDR2 SMNVEV (reference sequence). The trim removed 7 bases at V and 4 bases at J, leaving 7 bases unmatched. The CDR3 protein is CASNSGEKYNEQFF. The CDR3 DNA sequence: TGTGCCAGCAACAGCGGGGAGAAATACAATGAGCAGTTCTTC.

The chain is built from TRBV2 and TRBJ1-6; tentatively, D is TRBD1 (5 bases). Germline loops: CDR1 SNHLY, CDR2 FYNNEI. The CDR3 covers 13 residues. The V end lost 8 bases, the J end lost 4 bases, and 9 bases lay between the germline ends. CDR3: CASGAGYNSPLHF. The DNA for the CDR3 is TGTGCCAGCGGAGCAGGGTATAATTCACCCCTCCACTTT.

V is TRBV6-5 and J is TRBJ1-3; D is undetermined. Trimming removed 7 bases from V and 0 bases from J, with 13 bases in between. The CDR3 sequence is 15 residues long. The germline V gene has CDR1 MNHEY and CDR2 SVGAGI. The CDR3 sequence is CASTSIRSSGNTIYF. CDR3 nucleotide sequence: TGTGCCAGCACTTCTATTAGGAGCTCTGGAAACACCATATATTTT.

The chain links TRBV19 to TRBJ1-1; weak D call: TRBD1 (6 bases). There are 14 residues in the CDR3. Trimming took 5 bases from V and 4 from J, leaving 14 bases between them. Germline V gene data show CDR1 as LNHDA and CDR2 as SQIVND (reference sequence). The CDR3 coding sequence is TGTGCCAGTAGTGGGGGCACAGCCATCACTGAAGCTTTCTTT. Residues: CASSGGTAITEAFF.

The chain has TRBV12-5 and TRBJ2-2; 14 bases are shared with TRBD2. The CDR3 runs to 17 residues. J gave up 6 bases and V 1 base, and 4 bases lay outside the gene matches. Germline loops: CDR1 LGHNT, CDR2 FRNRAP. The CDR3 is CASGLGGLAGEAGELFF. In DNA, the CDR3 is TGTGCTAGTGGTTTGGGGGGACTAGCGGGGGAGGCCGGGGAGCTGTTTTTT. The full variable domain, rest sourced from reference TRBV12-5 and TRBJ2-2, is DARVTQTPRHKVTEMGQEVTMRCQPILGHNTVFWYRQTMMQGLELLAYFRNRAPLDDSGMPKDRFSAEMPDATLATLKIQPSEPRDSAVYFCASGLGGLAGEAGELFFGEGSRLTVL.

The chain joins TRBV7-9 to TRBJ1-2, with D possibly TRBD1 on 6 matching bases. V lost 3 bases and J 4 bases, leaving 12 bases between the germline ends. CDR1 is SEHNR, CDR2 FQNEAQ, per germline (reference sequence). The CDR3 totals 14 residues. CDR3 nucleotides: TGTGCCAGCAGCTTGGACAGATCGGGCTATGGCTACACCTTC. Translating it yields CASSLDRSGYGYTF.